This T cell receptor beta chain derives from a study of lymphopenia after photon versus proton radiotherapy. Turning to this clone: The antigen is not known.

The study, taken as a whole, reports: Post-nadir diversity loss with photons came from oligoclonal expansion, particularly CD8+ Temra cells.

Measured with immunoSEQ multiplex PCR; TCRdb has only the in-frame clones, and not every one. Of about 12,000 clones in the sample, roughly nine tenths were seen once. The sequence came from a man aged 55 to 70 with pancreatic cancer. The source was peripheral blood, collected from a patient treated with proton-based radiotherapy.

The CDR3 DNA is TGCGCCAGCAGCTTGGACGGCGGGAGTCCGGGCGAGCAGTACTTC. Protein: CASSLDGGSPGEQYF. The V and J genes are TRBV5-1 and TRBJ2-7, with 7 bases that match TRBD2. J lost 6 bases, V lost 0 bases, and 9 bases had no gene match. Germline assignment: CDR1 SGHRS and CDR2 YFSETQ. There are 15 residues in the CDR3. Based on the CDR3 plus reference TRBV5-1 and TRBJ2-7, the full variable domain is KAGVTQTPRYLIKTRGQQVTLSCSPISGHRSVSWYQQTPGQGLQFLFEYFSETQRNKGNFPGRFSGRQFSNSRSEMNVSTLELGDSALYLCASSLDGGSPGEQYFGPGTRLTVT.